The next 32 T cell receptor beta chains were all read from a single sample in a study of a mutant IDH1 vaccine in newly diagnosed glioma. No antigen has been assigned to these receptors. Regarding time point: week 5, during vaccination. Vaccinated patients received 300 ug of mutant IDH1 20-mer peptide per dose, with topical imiquimod. The method was immunoSEQ multiplex PCR; TCRdb's version includes in-frame clones alone and lacks a portion of them. The table shows 75,000 to 85,000 clones, with roughly nine tenths occurring only once. The sample consisted of PBMCs, taken from a glioma patient whose treatment included an IDH1 peptide vaccine. The receptors were sampled from a woman aged 50 to 65 with glioma.

This clone was detected a few times. This chain joins TRBV2 and TRBJ1-3, with D tentatively TRBD1 (6 bases). With 7 bases removed from V and 4 bases from J, the gap between germline ends came to 14 bases. Germline V lookup: CDR1 SNHLY, CDR2 FYNNEI. There are 14 residues in the CDR3. CDR3 sequence (DNA): TGTGCCAGCAAACAACAGGGACCGGGAAACACCATATATTTT. The encoded protein is CASKQQGPGNTIYF.

The chain links TRBV10-3 to TRBJ2-2; D unclear. Trimming cost V 10 bases and J 7 bases, with 10 bases left between them. The CDR3 spans 11 residues. Per the germline V gene, CDR1 is ENHRY and CDR2 is SYGVKD. CDR3: CATDRDGELFF. CDR3 DNA sequence: TGTGCCACCGATAGGGACGGGGAGCTGTTTTTT.

The rearrangement joins TRBV2 to TRBJ2-1, with D hard to call. CDR1 is SNHLY and CDR2 is FYNNEI in the germline V gene. The V end was cut by 0 bases, the J end by 9 bases, with 15 bases between. The CDR3 length is 15 residues. The CDR3 is CASSEAGGPWGEQFF. CDR3 DNA sequence: TGTGCCAGCAGTGAAGCTGGCGGACCTTGGGGTGAGCAGTTCTTC.

Notes on this clone: At one end the junction does not follow the germline gene, possibly because of a read error. Other DNA sequences within the sample encode an identical CDR3. The chain is built from TRBV19 and TRBJ2-7; D is possibly TRBD1 (5 bases). The CDR3 runs to 16 residues. CDR1 LNHDA and CDR2 SQIVND come from the germline V gene (reference sequence). The CDR3 sequence: CASSISPEMTAYEQYF. The CDR3 bases are TGTGCCAGCAGTATATCGCCGGAGATGACAGCCTACGAGCAGTACTTC.

V gene TRBV5-6 combines with J gene TRBJ1-1; D not certain. Germline lookup yields CDR1 SGHDT and CDR2 YYEEEE. Trimming removed 3 bases at V and 1 base at J, with 7 bases between. The CDR3 runs 13 residues. CDR3 DNA: TGTGCCAGCAGCTGGACCTCGAACACTGAAGCTTTCTTT. It specifies CASSWTSNTEAFF.

J is TRBJ1-5 and V is TRBV7-8; D possibly corresponds to TRBD1 (5 bases). There are 16 residues in the CDR3. V lost 1 base to trimming and J lost 0 bases, with 10 bases between them. CDR1 is SGHVS and CDR2 is FQNEAQ in the germline V gene. The CDR3 sequence: CASSLGGRPSNQPQHF. The DNA of the CDR3 is TGTGCCAGCAGCTTAGGGGGACGGCCTAGCAATCAGCCCCAGCATTTT.

This sequence joins TRBV28 and TRBJ2-3; 10 nucleotides line up with TRBD1. V trimming: 5 bases; J trimming: 1 base; junction bases outside the gene matches: 15. Looked up from germline, CDR1 is MDHEN and CDR2 is SYDVKM. The CDR3 totals 19 residues. The CDR3 bases are TGTGCCAGCAGTGATCCTACCGGGACAGGGGAAGGCGGCACAGATACGCAGTATTTT. Translating it yields CASSDPTGTGEGGTDTQYF.

This clone appeared a few times. This chain uses TRBV7-8 with TRBJ2-7; 10 nucleotides align to TRBD1. CDR1 is SGHVS and CDR2 is FQNEAQ in the germline V gene. The CDR3 contains 15 residues. With V trimmed by 6 bases and J by 6 bases, 11 bases remained unmatched. DNA for the CDR3: TGTGCCAGCAGACGGACCGGGACAGGGGTAGGCGAGCAGTACTTC. Translation: CASRRTGTGVGEQYF.

A single count supports this clone. The chain joins TRBV18 to TRBJ1-2, with TRBD1 matching 10 bases. The V gene's germline CDR1 is KGHSH and CDR2 LQKENI. Trimming at V came to 0 bases and at J to 7 bases, leaving 5 bases not matched to a gene. The CDR3 length is 15 residues. This CDR3 reads CASSPPGQGLAGYTF. The DNA for the CDR3 is TGTGCCAGCTCACCACCGGGACAGGGGCTTGCTGGCTACACCTTC.

The gene calls are TRBV2 and TRBJ2-1; D possibly matches TRBD1 or TRBD2 (5 bases each). Germline values: CDR1 SNHLY, CDR2 FYNNEI. V lost 1 base and J lost 7, with 14 bases in between. The CDR3 is made up of 15 amino acids. Written as DNA, the CDR3 is TGTGCCAGCAGTGAAGGGGACCTCACTGCAAATGAGCAGTTCTTC. Encoded protein: CASSEGDLTANEQFF. Drawing the rest from reference TRBV2 and TRBJ2-1, the complete variable domain is EPEVTQTPSHQVTQMGQEVILRCVPISNHLYFYWYRQILGQKVEFLVSFYNNEISEKSEIFDDQFSVERPDGSNFTLKIRSTKLEDSAMYFCASSEGDLTANEQFFGPGTRLTVL.

The rearrangement links TRBV9 to TRBJ2-3; 7 nucleotides align to TRBD1. V lost 3 bases, J lost 2 bases, and 6 bases stayed unmatched. This CDR3 is built from 15 residues. CDR1 is SGDLS, CDR2 YYNGEE, per germline. CDR3 in amino acids: CASSDRQGNTDTQYF. Here the CDR3 DNA reads TGTGCCAGCAGCGACCGACAGGGCAACACAGATACGCAGTATTTT.

The chain employs TRBV2 and TRBJ2-3; TRBD2 matches at 9 bases. CDR3 length equals 16 residues. The V gene's germline CDR1 is SNHLY and CDR2 FYNNEI. J was trimmed by 0 bases and V by 5 bases; bases with no gene match: 6. The CDR3 DNA is TGTGCCAGCAGTTTCCTAAGCGGGGGGAGCACAGATACGCAGTATTTT. This encodes CASSFLSGGSTDTQYF. Drawing the rest from reference TRBV2 and TRBJ2-3, the complete variable domain is EPEVTQTPSHQVTQMGQEVILRCVPISNHLYFYWYRQILGQKVEFLVSFYNNEISEKSEIFDDQFSVERPDGSNFTLKIRSTKLEDSAMYFCASSFLSGGSTDTQYFGPGTRLTVL.

The chain recombines TRBV29-1 with TRBJ2-5, with 8 nucleotides matching TRBD1. V lost 7 bases, J lost 4 bases, and 14 bases stayed unmatched. Germline CDR1 reads SQVTM; CDR2 reads ANQGSEA. The CDR3 totals 15 residues. Written as DNA, the CDR3 is TGCAGCGCCCTACACGGGACAGGCGTCGGAGAGACCCAGTACTTC. It encodes CSALHGTGVGETQYF.

This chain links TRBV7-3 with TRBJ1-3, with D uncertain. CDR3 length: 15 residues. V lost 5 bases and J 0 bases, leaving 11 bases between the germline ends. Germline assignment: CDR1 SGHTA and CDR2 FQGTGA. CDR3 in DNA: TGTGCCAGCAGCCCGGACGGAACCTCTGGAAACACCATATATTTT. It codes for CASSPDGTSGNTIYF.

The chain couples TRBV6-5 to TRBJ2-3, with a weak D call TRBD2 (6 bases). Germline CDR1 and CDR2: MNHEY and SVGAGI. Trimming took off 6 bases at V and 0 bases at J, with 13 bases between the two ends. The CDR3 is made up of 15 amino acids. The CDR3 DNA sequence: TGTGCCAGCAGCCCCGCGGGACCTAGCACAGATACGCAGTATTTT. It encodes CASSPAGPSTDTQYF.

The CDR3 DNA reads as TGTGCCAGCAGCCCCCGGGGGGGCCACGAGCAGTACTTC. It yields the protein CASSPRGGHEQYF. The chain combines TRBV5-4 with TRBJ2-7; 8 nucleotides line up with TRBD2. Germline-derived CDR1 and CDR2 are SGHNT and YYREEE (reference sequence). This CDR3 region has 13 residues. V trimming: 4 bases; J trimming: 5 bases; junction bases outside the gene matches: 5.

This chain uses TRBV10-3 with TRBJ2-7; 9 nucleotides match TRBD2. There are 16 residues in the CDR3. Germline trimming cut 3 bases from V and 2 bases from J; bases unmatched to any gene: 8. Germline CDR1 ENHRY, CDR2 SYGVKD. CDR3 loop: CAISDSTLAGAYEQYF. The CDR3 DNA reads TGTGCCATCAGTGACTCTACCTTAGCGGGGGCCTACGAGCAGTACTTC.

The V call is TRBV2, the J call TRBJ1-2; D is uncertain. Germline V gene lookup returns CDR1 SNHLY and CDR2 FYNNEI. The germline V and J ends were trimmed by 4 bases and 4 bases, with 7 bases remaining between them. The CDR3 has 12 amino acids. The CDR3 here is CASSGQSYGYTF. DNA of the CDR3: TGTGCCAGCAGTGGGCAGTCCTATGGCTACACCTTC.

This chain connects TRBV10-3 to TRBJ2-7, with 11 bases matching TRBD2. Looked up from germline, CDR1 is ENHRY and CDR2 is SYGVKD. Unmatched junction bases numbered 3, after V lost 3 bases and J lost 2 bases. CDR3 length: 15 residues. Here the CDR3 DNA reads TGTGCCATCAGTGATGGGACTAGCGGAACCTACGAGCAGTACTTC. It encodes CAISDGTSGTYEQYF.

This sequence joins TRBV5-1 and TRBJ2-1, with a tentative D call TRBD1 (5 bases). V lost 4 bases and J lost 2, with 10 bases in between. CDR3 length: 14 amino acids. Germline lookup yields CDR1 SGHRS and CDR2 YFSETQ. The CDR3 DNA reads TGCGCCAGCAGCCCCGACAGCCCCTACAATGAGCAGTTCTTC. Translating gives CASSPDSPYNEQFF. The whole variable domain, remainder taken from reference TRBV5-1 and TRBJ2-1, is KAGVTQTPRYLIKTRGQQVTLSCSPISGHRSVSWYQQTPGQGLQFLFEYFSETQRNKGNFPGRFSGRQFSNSRSEMNVSTLELGDSALYLCASSPDSPYNEQFFGPGTRLTVL.

V gene TRBV25-1 combines with J gene TRBJ2-7; D is unclear. The germline V gene has CDR1 MGHDK and CDR2 SYGVNS. This CDR3 is built from 15 residues. Trimming left V 2 bases short and J 0 bases short, with 11 bases between. The CDR3 bases are TGTGCCAGCAGTGAAGGGTACAGTAGCTCCTACGAGCAGTACTTC. It is translated as CASSEGYSSSYEQYF.

The chain carries TRBV28 and TRBJ2-3; tentatively, D is TRBD1 (6 bases). CDR3 length: 15 amino acids. Trimming stripped 6 bases from V and 0 bases from J, with 13 bases between. The germline V gene has CDR1 MDHEN and CDR2 SYDVKM. In DNA, the CDR3 is TGTGCCAGCAGGCGATTCAGGGGTAGCACAGATACGCAGTATTTT. It specifies CASRRFRGSTDTQYF. The full variable domain, in which reference TRBV28 and TRBJ2-3 provide the parts outside the CDR3, is DVKVTQSSRYLVKRTGEKVFLECVQDMDHENMFWYRQDPGLGLRLIYFSYDVKMKEKGDIPEGYSVSREKKERFSLILESASTNQTSMYLCASRRFRGSTDTQYFGPGTRLTVL.

The genes are TRBV5-1 and TRBJ1-5; no clear D gene. The CDR3 has 12 amino acids. Germline values: CDR1 SGHRS, CDR2 YFSETQ. V lost 6 bases to trimming and J lost 9 bases, with 13 bases between them. CDR3 sequence reads: CASKWRPGPQHF. Here the CDR3 DNA reads TGCGCCAGCAAATGGAGACCGGGGCCCCAGCATTTT.

This clone was counted a few times. The chain couples TRBV5-1 to TRBJ1-5; D is undetermined. Trimming stripped 4 bases from V and 5 bases from J, with 13 bases between. Germline CDR1 SGHRS, CDR2 YFSETQ. The CDR3 spans 14 residues. The CDR3 spells CASSLEGSYQPQHF. DNA for the CDR3: TGCGCCAGCAGCCTAGAGGGTTCATATCAGCCCCAGCATTTT.

The chain combines TRBV9 with TRBJ2-1; D is ambiguous. CDR1 SGDLS and CDR2 YYNGEE come from the germline V gene. Deletions cut 5 bases from V and 3 bases from J, with 18 bases between. This CDR3 is built from 16 residues. As DNA, the CDR3 is TGTGCCAGCAGTCGTCTCAAAGGTCTAATCTACAATGAGCAGTTCTTC. It codes for CASSRLKGLIYNEQFF.

This rearrangement joins TRBV6-1 to TRBJ2-1, with D uncertain. Trimming took 1 base from V and 0 from J, leaving 4 bases between them. The germline V gene encodes CDR1 MNHNS and CDR2 SASEGT. The length of the CDR3 is 14 residues. Written as DNA, the CDR3 is TGTGCCAGCAGTGAAGGGGGCTCCTACAATGAGCAGTTCTTC. It encodes CASSEGGSYNEQFF.

The V call is TRBV9, the J call TRBJ2-1; 14 nucleotides align to TRBD2. This CDR3 spans 16 amino acids. V trimming: 0 bases; J trimming: 7 bases; junction bases outside the gene matches: 3. Germline V gene lookup returns CDR1 SGDLS and CDR2 YYNGEE. The CDR3 region is CASSVGGTSGSNEQFF. The CDR3 DNA reads TGTGCCAGCAGCGTAGGGGGGACTAGCGGGAGTAATGAGCAGTTCTTC.

The J gene is TRBJ2-7, the V gene TRBV5-1, with 7 bases aligning to TRBD1. The germline V gene has CDR1 SGHRS and CDR2 YFSETQ. The trim removed 5 bases at V and 0 bases at J, leaving 8 bases unmatched. The CDR3 loop spans 15 amino acids. CDR3 sequence (DNA): TGCGCCAGCAGTTCCGTGACAGGGAGCTCCTACGAGCAGTACTTC. Translated: CASSSVTGSSYEQYF.

V usage is TRBV15 and J usage is TRBJ2-7, with TRBD2 matching over 8 bases. CDR1 LNHNV and CDR2 YYDKDF come from the germline V gene (reference sequence). V lost 1 base, J lost 0 bases, and 14 bases stayed unmatched. CDR3 size: 19 residues. Here the CDR3 DNA reads TGTGCCACCAGCAGAGTACCGCCCCACAGCGGGAGTACCTCCTACGAGCAGTACTTC. As protein: CATSRVPPHSGSTSYEQYF.

This chain joins TRBV6-1 and TRBJ2-2; D not resolved. The germline CDR1 and CDR2 sequences are MNHNS and SASEGT. Trimming removed 6 bases from V and 9 bases from J, with 11 bases in between. This CDR3 has 12 amino acids. The CDR3: CASRGWGRELFF. CDR3 DNA sequence: TGTGCCAGCAGGGGTTGGGGTCGGGAGCTGTTTTTT.

In DNA form, the CDR3 reads TGTGCCAGTAGTACCCGGGACAGGCACCTCTATGGCTACACCTTC. It specifies CASSTRDRHLYGYTF. V and J are TRBV19 and TRBJ1-2, with TRBD1 identical over 8 bases. V shed 4 bases, J shed 4 bases, and the junction held 8 bases outside the gene matches. Germline loops: CDR1 LNHDA, CDR2 SQIVND (reference sequence). The CDR3 is 15 residues long.

This chain connects TRBV5-1 to TRBJ2-1; D possibly corresponds to TRBD1 (6 bases). Per germline, CDR1 SGHRS and CDR2 YFSETQ. Trimming removed 5 bases from V and 8 bases from J, with 17 bases in between. There are 14 residues in the CDR3. The CDR3 region is CASRVTGTGDEQFF. The CDR3 DNA sequence: TGCGCCAGCAGAGTTACAGGGACGGGTGATGAGCAGTTCTTC.